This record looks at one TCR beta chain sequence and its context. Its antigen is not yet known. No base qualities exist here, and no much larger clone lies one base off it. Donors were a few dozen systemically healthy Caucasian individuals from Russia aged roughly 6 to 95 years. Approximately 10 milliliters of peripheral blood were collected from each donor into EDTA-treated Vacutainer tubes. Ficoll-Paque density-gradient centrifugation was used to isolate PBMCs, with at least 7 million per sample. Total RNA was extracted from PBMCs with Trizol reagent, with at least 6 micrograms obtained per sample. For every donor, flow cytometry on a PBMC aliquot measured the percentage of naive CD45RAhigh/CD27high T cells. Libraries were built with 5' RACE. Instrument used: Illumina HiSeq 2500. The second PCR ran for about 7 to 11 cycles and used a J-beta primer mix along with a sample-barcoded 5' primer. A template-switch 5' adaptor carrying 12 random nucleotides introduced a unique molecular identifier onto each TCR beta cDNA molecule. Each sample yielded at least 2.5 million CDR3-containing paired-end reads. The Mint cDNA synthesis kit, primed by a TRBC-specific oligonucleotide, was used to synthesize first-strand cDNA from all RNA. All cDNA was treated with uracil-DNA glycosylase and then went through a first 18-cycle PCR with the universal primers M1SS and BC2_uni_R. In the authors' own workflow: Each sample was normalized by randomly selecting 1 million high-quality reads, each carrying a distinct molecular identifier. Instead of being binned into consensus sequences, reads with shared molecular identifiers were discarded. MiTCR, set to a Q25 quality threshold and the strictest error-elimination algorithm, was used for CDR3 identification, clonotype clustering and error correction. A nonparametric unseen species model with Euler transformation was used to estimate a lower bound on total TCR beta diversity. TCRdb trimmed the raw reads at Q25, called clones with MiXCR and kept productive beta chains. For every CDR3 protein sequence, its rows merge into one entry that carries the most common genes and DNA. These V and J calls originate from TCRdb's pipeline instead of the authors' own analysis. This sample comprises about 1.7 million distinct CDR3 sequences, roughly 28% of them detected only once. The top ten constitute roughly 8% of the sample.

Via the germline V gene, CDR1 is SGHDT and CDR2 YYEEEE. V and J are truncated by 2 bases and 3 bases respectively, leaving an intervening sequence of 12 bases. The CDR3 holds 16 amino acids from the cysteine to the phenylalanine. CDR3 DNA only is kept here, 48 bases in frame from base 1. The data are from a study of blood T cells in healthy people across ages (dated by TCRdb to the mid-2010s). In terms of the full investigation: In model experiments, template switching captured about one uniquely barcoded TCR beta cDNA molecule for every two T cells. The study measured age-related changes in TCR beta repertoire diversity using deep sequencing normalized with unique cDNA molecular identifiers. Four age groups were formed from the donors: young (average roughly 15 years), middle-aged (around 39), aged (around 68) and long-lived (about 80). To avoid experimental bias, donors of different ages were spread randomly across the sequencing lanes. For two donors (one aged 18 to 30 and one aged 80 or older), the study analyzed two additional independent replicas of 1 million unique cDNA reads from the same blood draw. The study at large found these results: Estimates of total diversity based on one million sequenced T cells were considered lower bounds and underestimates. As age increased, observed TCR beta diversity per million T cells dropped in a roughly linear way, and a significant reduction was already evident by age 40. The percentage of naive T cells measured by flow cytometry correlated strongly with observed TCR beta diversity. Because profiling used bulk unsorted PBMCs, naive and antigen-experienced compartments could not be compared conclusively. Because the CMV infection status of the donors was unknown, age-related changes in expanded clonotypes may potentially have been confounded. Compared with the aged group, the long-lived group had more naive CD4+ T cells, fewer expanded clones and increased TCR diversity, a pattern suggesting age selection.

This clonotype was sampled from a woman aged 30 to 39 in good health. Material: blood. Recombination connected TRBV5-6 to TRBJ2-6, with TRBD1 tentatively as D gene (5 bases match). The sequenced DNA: TGTGCCAGCAGCTTCAGGGTGTCGATTGGGGCCAACGTCCTGACTTTC. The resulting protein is CASSFRVSIGANVLTF.